The rows below give T cell receptor beta chains drawn from one sample of a study of T cell repertoires in cytomegalovirus infection. Each CDR3 protein is one row after TCRdb ran MiXCR on the reads. Of roughly 920,000 distinct CDR3 sequences listed, approximately 31% were seen once; the top ten hold over 11%. Their antigens remain unidentified. Specimen: cultured CD8+ T cells from PBMCs, collected from culture after CMV antigen stimulation. The source of these receptors is a human donor in good health (CMV status not recorded). Some clones in this sample may be carry-over from other donors' samples. CDR3s include the opening cysteine and the closing phenylalanine or tryptophan. Fields, in order: J gene, D gene, clone size, V gene, CDR3 protein, CDR3 DNA. A D gene is named only where the DNA matches it firmly. The size field is filled for only some rows; it gives once, few, many or a size class.

J gene: TRBJ2-5
D gene: -
clone size: few
V gene: TRBV6-2/TRBV6-3
CDR3 protein: CASSYSWEGGETQYF
CDR3 DNA: TGTGCCAGCAGTTACTCCTGGGAAGGGGGGGAGACCCAGTACTTC

J gene: TRBJ2-5
D gene: TRBD1
clone size: few
V gene: TRBV27
CDR3 protein: CASSPLQGESQETQYF
CDR3 DNA: TGTGCCAGCAGTCCCCTACAGGGGGAATCCCAAGAGACCCAGTACTTC

J gene: TRBJ2-2
D gene: -
clone size: -
V gene: TRBV7-6
CDR3 protein: CASSTYRGGTGELFF
CDR3 DNA: TGTGCCAGCAGCACTTACAGGGGGGGTACCGGGGAGCTGTTTTTT

J gene: TRBJ1-2
D gene: -
clone size: -
V gene: TRBV5-1
CDR3 protein: CASSLEVFIGEDYGYTF
CDR3 DNA: TGCGCCAGCAGCTTGGAGGTGTTTATCGGGGAGGACTATGGCTACACCTTC

J gene: TRBJ1-4
D gene: -
clone size: many
V gene: TRBV7-8
CDR3 protein: CASSLGGRSATNEKLFF
CDR3 DNA: TGTGCCAGCAGCTTAGGAGGCAGGTCTGCAACTAATGAAAAACTGTTTTTT

J gene: TRBJ1-6
D gene: TRBD1
clone size: -
V gene: TRBV25-1
CDR3 protein: CASSEYGTVISLHF
CDR3 DNA: TGTGCCAGCAGTGAATATGGGACAGTTATCTCCCTCCACTTT

J gene: TRBJ1-2
D gene: TRBD1
clone size: many
V gene: TRBV12-3/TRBV12-4
CDR3 protein: CASSSTGGVGYTF
CDR3 DNA: TGTGCCAGCAGTTCCACAGGGGGCGTTGGCTACACCTTC

J gene: TRBJ2-5
D gene: -
clone size: few
V gene: TRBV27
CDR3 protein: CASSGGQGETQYF
CDR3 DNA: TGTGCCAGCAGTGGTGGGCAGGGGGAGACCCAGTACTTC

J gene: TRBJ2-1
D gene: -
clone size: many
V gene: TRBV7-2
CDR3 protein: CASSLGSGYNEQFF
CDR3 DNA: TGTGCCAGCAGCTTAGGATCTGGGTACAATGAGCAGTTCTTC

J gene: TRBJ1-1
D gene: TRBD1
clone size: many
V gene: TRBV10-3
CDR3 protein: CAIGTASVNTEAFF
CDR3 DNA: TGTGCCATCGGGACAGCCTCCGTCAACACTGAAGCTTTCTTT

J gene: TRBJ2-3
D gene: -
clone size: -
V gene: TRBV27
CDR3 protein: CASSLSRTGRADTQYF
CDR3 DNA: TGTGCCAGCAGTTTATCGAGGACAGGGAGGGCAGATACGCAGTATTTT

J gene: TRBJ2-1
D gene: -
clone size: few
V gene: TRBV28
CDR3 protein: CASSSSSGFYNEQFF
CDR3 DNA: TGTGCCAGCAGTAGCAGCTCGGGGTTTTACAATGAGCAGTTCTTC

J gene: TRBJ2-1
D gene: TRBD2
clone size: many
V gene: TRBV7-9
CDR3 protein: CASSQTSGGANEQFF
CDR3 DNA: TGTGCCAGCAGCCAAACTAGCGGGGGGGCCAATGAGCAGTTCTTC

J gene: TRBJ2-1
D gene: TRBD2
clone size: few
V gene: TRBV10-2
CDR3 protein: CASSAGRALYNEQFF
CDR3 DNA: TGCGCCAGCAGCGCGGGGAGGGCCTTATACAATGAGCAGTTCTTC

J gene: TRBJ1-2
D gene: TRBD1
clone size: -
V gene: TRBV6-5
CDR3 protein: CASSYGGTGGAGMDGYTF
CDR3 DNA: TGTGCCAGCAGTTACGGCGGGACAGGGGGCGCCGGTATGGATGGCTACACCTTC

J gene: TRBJ2-2
D gene: -
clone size: -
V gene: TRBV9
CDR3 protein: CVSSVATGELFF
CDR3 DNA: TGTGTCAGCAGCGTAGCCACCGGGGAGCTGTTTTTT

J gene: TRBJ2-2
D gene: TRBD2
clone size: few
V gene: TRBV9
CDR3 protein: CASSARTSGGKAGELFF
CDR3 DNA: TGTGCCAGCAGCGCACGGACTAGCGGGGGTAAAGCCGGGGAGCTGTTTTTT

J gene: TRBJ1-1
D gene: -
clone size: -
V gene: TRBV7-3
CDR3 protein: CASSSGNKREAFF
CDR3 DNA: TGTGCCAGCAGCTCCGGCAACAAGCGTGAAGCTTTCTTT

J gene: TRBJ1-2
D gene: TRBD1
clone size: many
V gene: TRBV7-2
CDR3 protein: CASSPRGTGRTYGYTF
CDR3 DNA: TGTGCCAGCAGCCCCCGTGGGACAGGAAGAACCTATGGCTACACCTTC

J gene: TRBJ1-5
D gene: TRBD1
clone size: few
V gene: TRBV19
CDR3 protein: CASGGQGVNQPQHF
CDR3 DNA: TGTGCCAGTGGGGGACAGGGGGTGAATCAGCCCCAGCATTTT

J gene: TRBJ1-5
D gene: -
clone size: -
V gene: TRBV4-2
CDR3 protein: CASSLKRGSQPQHF
CDR3 DNA: TGTGCCAGCAGCCTTAAACGGGGGAGCCAGCCCCAACATTTT

J gene: TRBJ2-1
D gene: TRBD2
clone size: few
V gene: TRBV20-1
CDR3 protein: CSARVALAGGPPKNEQFF
CDR3 DNA: TGCAGTGCTAGAGTGGCCCTAGCGGGGGGGCCCCCTAAGAATGAGCAGTTCTTC

J gene: TRBJ2-3
D gene: -
clone size: -
V gene: TRBV7-7
CDR3 protein: CASSLEETDTQYF
CDR3 DNA: TGTGCTAGCAGCTTAGAGGAGACAGATACGCAGTATTTT

J gene: TRBJ1-2
D gene: TRBD1
clone size: -
V gene: TRBV6-1
CDR3 protein: CASSEANQGAEGYTF
CDR3 DNA: TGTGCCAGCAGTGAAGCGAACCAGGGGGCGGAAGGCTACACCTTC

J gene: TRBJ2-2
D gene: TRBD1
clone size: many
V gene: TRBV7-2
CDR3 protein: CASSFAGTAEELFF
CDR3 DNA: TGTGCCAGCAGCTTCGCCGGGACAGCAGAGGAGCTGTTTTTT

J gene: TRBJ2-2
D gene: -
clone size: -
V gene: TRBV5-5
CDR3 protein: CASSPPGSTGELFF
CDR3 DNA: TGTGCCAGCAGCCCGCCCGGTAGCACCGGGGAGCTGTTTTTT

J gene: TRBJ2-1
D gene: -
clone size: few
V gene: TRBV7-9
CDR3 protein: CASSLVVRVDNEQFF
CDR3 DNA: TGTGCCAGCAGCTTGGTAGTACGGGTAGACAATGAGCAGTTCTTC

J gene: TRBJ2-1
D gene: TRBD1
clone size: few
V gene: TRBV12-3/TRBV12-4
CDR3 protein: CASSLERDRDEQFF
CDR3 DNA: TGTGCCAGCAGTTTAGAAAGGGACAGGGATGAGCAGTTCTTC

J gene: TRBJ2-2
D gene: TRBD2
clone size: few
V gene: TRBV7-2
CDR3 protein: CASSLTSGATRELFF
CDR3 DNA: TGTGCCAGCAGCTTAACTAGCGGGGCGACCCGGGAGCTGTTTTTT